This entry lists 18 T cell receptor beta chains sequenced from one sample in a study of Ad26.COV2.S vaccination and SARS-CoV-2 variants. Treatment of the sample: around 19 received Ad26.COV2.S at low or high dose, single or two shots; 5 received placebo; per-sample allocation not given. Collection of the samples took place on day 63 after the first injection of vaccine or placebo. Generated by immunoSEQ multiplex PCR, the TCRdb table keeps only in-frame clones and is missing some. There are over 450,000 clones in the sample; 70% to 90% occur only once, and about 1.7% lies in the top ten. The sequenced sample was peripheral blood, obtained in a trial of Ad26.COV2.S vaccine versus placebo. Receptors originate from a person between 18 and 59 years old who received the Ad26.COV2.S COVID-19 vaccine or a placebo.

This chain uses TRBV30 with TRBJ2-3; D is undetermined. Germline values: CDR1 GTSNPN, CDR2 SVGIG (reference sequence). Trimming took off 7 bases at V and 4 bases at J, with 9 bases between the two ends. This CDR3 comprises 11 residues. The CDR3 here is CAFTVADTQYF. CDR3 nucleotide sequence: TGTGCCTTCACGGTGGCAGATACGCAGTATTTT.

The chain links TRBV3-1 (or the pseudogene TRBV3-2) to TRBJ1-2; maybe TRBD1 (6 bases). Germline V lookup: CDR1 LGHDT, CDR2 YNNKEL (reference sequence). V was trimmed by 4 bases and J by 2 bases, leaving 20 bases between them. The CDR3 length is 17 residues. CDR3 coding DNA: TGTGCCAGCAGCCTCGACTCAGCCCCAACAGGGAACTATGGCTACACCTTC. As protein: CASSLDSAPTGNYGYTF.

V is TRBV28 and J is TRBJ2-7, with TRBD2 matching 9 bases. This CDR3 contains 15 residues. V trimming: 2 bases; J trimming: 8 bases; junction bases outside the gene matches: 10. Germline V gene lookup returns CDR1 MDHEN and CDR2 SYDVKM. CDR3 DNA sequence: TGTGCCAGCAGTTTAGGGGATAGCGGGAGAGGAAAGCAGTACTTC. It codes for CASSLGDSGRGKQYF.

The chain couples TRBV19 to TRBJ1-1; D call uncertain. Germline V gene data show CDR1 as LNHDA and CDR2 as SQIVND (reference sequence). The CDR3 runs 12 residues. V lost 6 bases and J 1 base, leaving 6 bases between the germline ends. CDR3 sequence: CASRYGNTEAFF. CDR3 sequence (DNA): TGTGCCAGTAGGTACGGGAACACTGAAGCTTTCTTT.

This chain joins TRBV11-3 and TRBJ1-6; 7 nucleotides match TRBD1. The CDR3 extends over 15 amino acids. J lost 7 bases, V lost 5 bases, and 8 bases had no gene match. The germline V gene has CDR1 SGHNT and CDR2 YENEEA. As DNA, the CDR3 is TGTGCCAGCAGCCGTGGGACAGACGGAAATTCACCCCTCCACTTT. It encodes CASSRGTDGNSPLHF.

The CDR3 DNA reads TGTGCCAGCAGTTTATGGAGGCCGGAGACCCAGTACTTC. Residues: CASSLWRPETQYF. The rearrangement uses TRBV12-3 or TRBV12-4 and TRBJ2-5, with D maybe TRBD2 (5 bases). Between the trimmed V and J ends, which lost 2 bases and 5 bases, there was a span of 9 bases. The CDR3 is 13 residues long.

V and J are TRBV5-1 and TRBJ2-1, with TRBD1 matching over 9 bases. The CDR3 has 16 amino acids. Trimming cost V 1 base and J 4 bases; bases outside gene matches: 6. Germline lookup yields CDR1 SGHRS and CDR2 YFSETQ. The CDR3 DNA follows: TGCGCCAGCAGCTTGAGGGGACAGGGAGGATACAATGAGCAGTTCTTC. It is translated as CASSLRGQGGYNEQFF.

CDR3 region: CAWSVDSSYEQYF. The CDR3 coding sequence is TGTGCCTGGAGTGTAGACAGCTCCTACGAGCAGTACTTC. The chain uses TRBV30 and TRBJ2-7, with D possibly matching TRBD1 (5 bases). Trimming removed 0 bases at V and 0 bases at J, with 6 bases between. Germline assignment: CDR1 GTSNPN and CDR2 SVGIG (reference sequence). This CDR3 region has 13 residues.

The gene calls are TRBV5-1 and TRBJ2-5; no clear D gene. Germline-derived CDR1 and CDR2 are SGHRS and YFSETQ. V was shortened by 0 bases and J by 5 bases, with 14 bases between the two germline ends. This CDR3 has 15 residues. CDR3 loop: CASSLATRASETQYF. The CDR3 bases are TGCGCCAGCAGCTTGGCGACTCGCGCTTCTGAGACCCAGTACTTC.

V and J are TRBV15 and TRBJ2-4, with a possible D match to TRBD1 (5 bases). Germline values: CDR1 LNHNV, CDR2 YYDKDF (reference sequence). The V end was cut by 4 bases, the J end by 0 bases, with 10 bases between. The CDR3 has 15 amino acids. In DNA, the CDR3 is TGTGCCACCAGCAACCTGACAGAAGCCAAAAACATTCAGTACTTC. Translation: CATSNLTEAKNIQYF.

J is TRBJ1-6 and V is TRBV27; D might be TRBD1 (5 bases). CDR1 is MNHEY and CDR2 is SMNVEV in the germline V gene (reference sequence). Deletions cut 3 bases from V and 3 bases from J, with 15 bases between. There are 17 residues in the CDR3. CDR3 amino acids: CASSFMAGGGYNSPLHF. The DNA of the CDR3 is TGTGCCAGCAGTTTTATGGCGGGGGGAGGCTATAATTCACCCCTCCACTTT.

This clone was seen more than once but under ten times. V and J are TRBV28 and TRBJ2-7; maybe TRBD1 (5 bases). The germline V and J ends were trimmed by 10 bases and 5 bases, with 18 bases remaining between them. The CDR3 covers 13 residues. Germline V lookup: CDR1 MDHEN, CDR2 SYDVKM. The CDR3 nucleotides are TGTGCCACTTCCAAATTTGGGGCCGACGAGCAGTACTTC. The encoded protein is CATSKFGADEQYF.

The chain couples TRBV19 to TRBJ1-5; D perhaps matches TRBD1 (6 bases). CDR1 is LNHDA and CDR2 is SQIVND in the germline V gene (reference sequence). V was pared by 8 bases and J by 5 bases, with 13 bases between. This CDR3 is 13 amino acids long. Here the CDR3 DNA reads TGTGCCAGTGACGCAGGGGCATATCAGCCCCAGCATTTT. Amino acids: CASDAGAYQPQHF. Based on the CDR3 plus reference TRBV19 and TRBJ1-5, the full variable domain is DGGITQSPKYLFRKEGQNVTLSCEQNLNHDAMYWYRQDPGQGLRLIYYSQIVNDFQKGDIAEGYSVSREKKESFPLTVTSAQKNPTAFYLCASDAGAYQPQHFGDGTRLSIL.

V is TRBV7-2 and J is TRBJ1-2, with D unclear. Per the germline V gene, CDR1 is SGHTA and CDR2 is FQGNSA. V was trimmed by 5 bases and J by 4 bases, leaving 11 bases between them. This CDR3 contains 13 residues. CDR3 bases: TGTGCCAGCAGCGAGGTTCATGGCTATGGCTACACCTTC. Its translation: CASSEVHGYGYTF. Based on the CDR3 plus reference TRBV7-2 and TRBJ1-2, the full variable domain is GAGVSQSPSNKVTEKGKDVELRCDPISGHTALYWYRQSLGQGLEFLIYFQGNSAPDKSGLPSDRFSAERTGGSVSTLTIQRTQQEDSAVYLCASSEVHGYGYTFGSGTRLTVV.

The chain couples TRBV19 to TRBJ1-2; perhaps TRBD1 as D (6 bases). V was cut by 9 bases and J by 4 bases, with 21 bases left in between. CDR1 and CDR2 from the germline V gene are LNHDA and SQIVND (reference sequence). The length of the CDR3 is 15 residues. The CDR3 region is CASNRIGTSFYGYTF. CDR3 DNA: TGTGCCAGCAATCGTATCGGGACAAGCTTCTATGGCTACACCTTC. The full variable domain, completed using reference TRBV19 and TRBJ1-2, is DGGITQSPKYLFRKEGQNVTLSCEQNLNHDAMYWYRQDPGQGLRLIYYSQIVNDFQKGDIAEGYSVSREKKESFPLTVTSAQKNPTAFYLCASNRIGTSFYGYTFGSGTRLTVV.

CDR3 region: CASSQAGNTIYF. In DNA, the CDR3 is TGTGCCAGCAGCCAAGCGGGAAACACCATATATTTT. The rearrangement uses TRBV14 and TRBJ1-3; D is ambiguous. V shed 1 base and J shed 4 bases, with 2 bases lying between them. Germline loops: CDR1 SGHDN, CDR2 FVKESK. The CDR3 has 12 amino acids.

This sequence joins TRBV18 and TRBJ2-1; tentatively, D is TRBD2 (6 bases). The V gene lost 3 bases and the J gene lost 7 bases, with 13 bases spanning the gap. Germline CDR1 reads KGHSH; CDR2 reads LQKENI. The CDR3 extends over 14 amino acids. The CDR3 is CASSPGLGKNEQFF. The CDR3 DNA is TGTGCCAGCTCACCGGGACTTGGGAAGAATGAGCAGTTCTTC.

This chain links TRBV13 with TRBJ2-4; D is unclear. V lost 2 bases, J lost 3 bases, and 20 bases lay in between. Germline CDR1 is PRHDT and CDR2 is FYEKMQ (reference sequence). The CDR3 is 18 amino acids. The CDR3 sequence: CASSLSGLGAGVKNIQYF. Here the CDR3 DNA reads TGTGCCAGCAGCTTATCCGGTCTTGGAGCTGGTGTCAAAAACATTCAGTACTTC.